The 20 T cell receptor beta chains reported below all come from one sample, sequenced in a study of blood T cell repertoires in COVID-19. Sequencing used immunoSEQ multiplex PCR; TCRdb keeps in-frame clones, though not all of them. The sample includes under 55,000 clones, about nine tenths of them seen just once. Sample: peripheral blood. The source of these receptors is a human donor in a cohort sampled during active COVID-19.

The chain joins TRBV29-1 to TRBJ2-3; a weak D match, TRBD1 (6 bases). V was shortened by 6 bases and J by 2 bases, with 12 bases between the two germline ends. The V gene's germline CDR1 is SQVTM and CDR2 ANQGSEA. The CDR3 is made up of 13 amino acids. As DNA, the CDR3 is TGCAGCGTGCCCGACAGGAACACAGATACGCAGTATTTT. Translated, it gives CSVPDRNTDTQYF.

V gene TRBV5-4 combines with J gene TRBJ2-5; D might be TRBD1 (7 bases). The ends were cut back, 3 bases at V and 4 bases at J, with 16 bases in the middle. CDR1 and CDR2 (germline): SGHNT, YYREEE (reference sequence). This CDR3 contains 15 residues. CDR3 in DNA: TGTGCCAGCAGCTCGACTGCGGGACAGACAGAGACCCAGTACTTC. Translation: CASSSTAGQTETQYF.

The rearrangement joins TRBV29-1 to TRBJ2-3; 9 nucleotides match TRBD1. The CDR3 has 13 amino acids. With V trimmed by 7 bases and J by 2 bases, 4 bases remained unmatched. Germline V CDR1 and CDR2: SQVTM, ANQGSEA. The CDR3 here is CSGTGADTDTQYF. CDR3 sequence (DNA): TGCAGCGGGACAGGGGCCGACACAGATACGCAGTATTTT.

This clone was observed a single time. The chain joins TRBV2 to TRBJ1-3; a possible D gene is TRBD1 (5 bases). V shed 6 bases and J shed 0 bases, with 12 bases lying between them. The germline gives CDR1 SNHLY, CDR2 FYNNEI. CDR3 length: 15 amino acids. CDR3 nucleotides: TGTGCCAGCAGCCCCCAACAGGTCTCTGGAAACACCATATATTTT. Residues: CASSPQQVSGNTIYF.

The chain has TRBV27 and TRBJ2-7, with D possibly being TRBD2 (5 bases). V lost 6 bases and J 1 base, leaving 13 bases between the germline ends. Germline V CDR1 and CDR2: MNHEY, SMNVEV (reference sequence). The CDR3 has 14 amino acids. CDR3 amino acids: CASSPRTLSYEQYF. CDR3 nucleotide sequence: TGTGCCAGCAGCCCCCGGACTTTATCCTACGAGCAGTACTTC.

V is TRBV5-1 and J is TRBJ2-3, with TRBD2 identical over 8 bases. Germline V gene sequence: CDR1 SGHRS, CDR2 YFSETQ. V trimming: 1 base; J trimming: 1 base; junction bases outside the gene matches: 8. This CDR3 contains 17 residues. As DNA, the CDR3 is TGCGCCAGCAGCTTGTCGGGGCTAGCGGGCCGCACAGATACGCAGTATTTT. Translating it yields CASSLSGLAGRTDTQYF.

This clone showed up just a few times. The CDR3 coding sequence is TGCGCCAGCAGCTCGGGGACAGGGCACACTGAAGCTTTCTTT. This translates into CASSSGTGHTEAFF. The chain combines TRBV5-1 with TRBJ1-1, with TRBD1 identical over 9 bases. The J segment lost 3 bases and the V segment lost 3 bases, leaving 3 bases of the junction unmatched. Germline V CDR1 and CDR2: SGHRS, YFSETQ. This CDR3 has 14 amino acids.

This chain links TRBV9 with TRBJ2-1, with 12 bases matching TRBD2. The V segment lost 4 bases and the J segment 4 bases; nucleotides outside the gene matches: 6. The length of the CDR3 is 16 residues. Germline loops: CDR1 SGDLS, CDR2 YYNGEE. CDR3 nucleotides: TGTGCCAGCAGCCTTCGACTAGCGGGGGTTTACAATGAGCAGTTCTTC. It specifies CASSLRLAGVYNEQFF.

The genes are TRBV28 and TRBJ2-3, with a possible D match to TRBD1 (6 bases). This CDR3 is 14 amino acids long. With 8 bases removed from V and 2 bases from J, the gap between germline ends came to 14 bases. Germline CDR1 and CDR2: MDHEN and SYDVKM. The CDR3 sequence: CASFAAGVTDTQYF. The DNA of the CDR3 is TGTGCCAGCTTCGCAGCAGGGGTCACAGATACGCAGTATTTT.

The chain links TRBV18 to TRBJ2-3, with 8 bases lining up with TRBD2. V was clipped by 3 bases and J by 4 bases; unmatched bases: 6. CDR1 KGHSH and CDR2 LQKENI come from the germline V gene. The CDR3 sequence is 15 residues long. The chain's CDR3 is CASSPRSGGADTQYF. For the CDR3, the DNA is TGTGCCAGCTCACCCCGGTCGGGGGGGGCAGATACGCAGTATTTT.

V gene TRBV9 combines with J gene TRBJ1-3; D perhaps matches TRBD1 (5 bases). Deletions cut 0 bases from V and 4 bases from J, with 14 bases between. This CDR3 region has 16 residues. CDR1 SGDLS and CDR2 YYNGEE come from the germline V gene. The CDR3: CASSVDVQAGGNTIYF. DNA for the CDR3: TGTGCCAGCAGCGTAGACGTACAGGCAGGCGGAAACACCATATATTTT.

V and J are TRBV5-1 and TRBJ2-7; TRBD1 is a possible D gene (6 bases). This CDR3 has 14 residues. Germline V gene data show CDR1 as SGHRS and CDR2 as YFSETQ. V gave up 0 bases and J gave up 2 bases, with 9 bases separating them. Written as DNA, the CDR3 is TGCGCCAGCAGCTTGGACCCAGGGGCCTACGAGCAGTACTTC. It specifies CASSLDPGAYEQYF.

The chain links TRBV6-5 to TRBJ1-1, with 8 bases aligning to TRBD1. Germline CDR1 and CDR2: MNHEY and SVGAGI. The trim removed 4 bases at V and 0 bases at J, leaving 7 bases unmatched. The CDR3 runs 16 residues. CDR3 loop: CASSSSGGGMNTEAFF. The CDR3 nucleotides are TGTGCCAGCAGTTCTTCAGGGGGCGGAATGAACACTGAAGCTTTCTTT.

This sequence joins TRBV5-4 and TRBJ2-3; D is possibly TRBD2 (5 bases). This CDR3 spans 17 amino acids. V was shortened by 0 bases and J by 1 base, with 15 bases between the two germline ends. In germline, CDR1 is SGHNT, CDR2 YYREEE (reference sequence). The CDR3 coding sequence is TGTGCCAGCAGCTTGGGGACTGGCGCTGGGCGCACAGATACGCAGTATTTT. Amino acids: CASSLGTGAGRTDTQYF.

J is TRBJ1-5 and V is TRBV20-1, with a weak D call TRBD1 (5 bases). The germline V and J ends were trimmed by 3 bases and 0 bases, with 15 bases remaining between them. In germline, CDR1 is DFQATT, CDR2 SNEGSKA (reference sequence). This CDR3 has 16 residues. For the CDR3, the DNA is TGCAGTGCTAGTCCGACAGCACAACCTAGCAATCAGCCCCAGCATTTT. As protein: CSASPTAQPSNQPQHF.

The chain carries TRBV5-1 and TRBJ2-5; 13 bases map to TRBD2. The CDR3 runs to 17 residues. V gave up 0 bases and J gave up 5 bases; unmatched junction bases: 7. Germline V lookup: CDR1 SGHRS, CDR2 YFSETQ. The CDR3 here is CASSLARTSGSLETQYF. CDR3 nucleotide sequence: TGCGCCAGCAGCTTGGCTCGGACTAGCGGGAGTCTGGAGACCCAGTACTTC.

The chain combines TRBV9 with TRBJ2-7; weak D call: TRBD2 (6 bases). Germline CDR1 and CDR2: SGDLS and YYNGEE. This CDR3 contains 15 residues. V lost 0 bases, J lost 0 bases, and 10 bases lay in between. CDR3 bases: TGTGCCAGCAGCGTAGGGGGAGGAATCTCCTACGAGCAGTACTTC. Its protein is CASSVGGGISYEQYF.

The rearrangement uses TRBV28 and TRBJ1-5; 7 bases agree with TRBD1. Germline V lookup: CDR1 MDHEN, CDR2 SYDVKM. V trimming: 3 bases; J trimming: 6 bases; junction bases outside the gene matches: 5. The CDR3 extends over 14 amino acids. DNA for the CDR3: TGTGCCAGCAGTTTTGAGGGGGCAGGTCAGCCCCAGCATTTT. Its protein is CASSFEGAGQPQHF. The variable domain in full, completed from reference TRBV28 and TRBJ1-5, reads DVKVTQSSRYLVKRTGEKVFLECVQDMDHENMFWYRQDPGLGLRLIYFSYDVKMKEKGDIPEGYSVSREKKERFSLILESASTNQTSMYLCASSFEGAGQPQHFGDGTRLSIL.

The V call is TRBV5-1, the J call TRBJ2-3; the D gene is possibly TRBD2 (5 bases). Germline values: CDR1 SGHRS, CDR2 YFSETQ. The CDR3 sequence is 15 residues long. V dropped 1 base and J dropped 1 base, with 10 bases sitting between them. The CDR3 region is CASSLNVGGTDTQYF. For the CDR3, the DNA is TGCGCCAGCAGCTTGAACGTCGGGGGCACAGATACGCAGTATTTT.

In regard to this clone: Other DNA sequences within the sample encode an identical CDR3. This chain links TRBV5-4 with TRBJ1-1, with 8 nucleotides matching TRBD1. Trimming cost V 1 base and J 5 bases; bases outside gene matches: 7. This CDR3 has 15 residues. Germline V gene data show CDR1 as SGHNT and CDR2 as YYREEE (reference sequence). CDR3 residues: CASSLNRGRGTEAFF. The CDR3 DNA sequence: TGTGCCAGCAGCTTGAACAGGGGGAGGGGAACTGAAGCTTTCTTT.